These 10 T cell receptor beta chains were sequenced from one sample in a study of patients and donors after allogeneic stem cell transplantation. TCRdb reprocessed the RT-PCR reads via MiXCR and lists one record per CDR3 protein. The sample records approximately 140,000 distinct CDR3 sequences, about a third being singletons. Sequenced sample: blood, either unsorted or a sorted T cell fraction (not recorded which). All receptors come from a human donor who was either an allogeneic HSCT recipient or a stem cell or donor lymphocyte infusion donor (not recorded which). It is not recorded whose cells these are; they may come from a transplant donor.

The chain links TRBV5-1 to TRBJ2-5; TRBD2 agrees at 9 bases. Germline V gene sequence: CDR1 SGHRS, CDR2 YFSETQ. The CDR3 is made up of 16 amino acids. The J segment lost 3 bases and the V segment lost 4 bases, leaving 10 bases of the junction unmatched. The CDR3 reads CASSSRSLAGEETQYF. The CDR3 region has the DNA TGCGCCAGCAGCAGCCGATCCTTAGCGGGAGAAGAGACCCAGTACTTC. Full variable domain (remainder filled in from reference TRBV5-1 and TRBJ2-5): KAGVTQTPRYLIKTRGQQVTLSCSPISGHRSVSWYQQTPGQGLQFLFEYFSETQRNKGNFPGRFSGRQFSNSRSEMNVSTLELGDSALYLCASSSRSLAGEETQYFGPGTRLLVL.

The chain combines TRBV12-3 or TRBV12-4 with TRBJ1-1; unclear D gene. The CDR3 contains 13 residues. With 2 bases removed from V and 4 bases from J, the gap between germline ends came to 8 bases. CDR3: CASSLREVTEAFF. As DNA, the CDR3 is TGTGCCAGCAGTTTAAGGGAGGTCACTGAAGCTTTCTTT.

This clonotype appeared many times. V gene TRBV27 combines with J gene TRBJ1-1; the match to TRBD1 covers 8 bases. CDR1 and CDR2 (germline): MNHEY, SMNVEV (reference sequence). V gave up 2 bases and J gave up 7 bases; unmatched junction bases: 3. This CDR3 has 13 amino acids. CDR3 sequence reads: CASSLPGGGEAFF. The CDR3 DNA is TGTGCCAGCAGTTTACCAGGGGGCGGTGAAGCTTTCTTT.

This sequence joins TRBV4-3 and TRBJ1-1; D unresolved. CDR3 length: 14 amino acids. V dropped 1 base and J dropped 0 bases, with 6 bases sitting between them. Germline CDR1 is LGHNA and CDR2 is YSLEER. CDR3 region: CASSQGNMNTEAFF. DNA for the CDR3: TGCGCCAGCAGCCAAGGTAACATGAACACTGAAGCTTTCTTT.

The chain uses TRBV12-3 or TRBV12-4 and TRBJ2-6; no reliable D call. Trimming removed 0 bases at V and 1 base at J, with 7 bases between. The CDR3 extends over 16 amino acids. The CDR3 DNA sequence: TGTGCCAGCAGTTTAGCGCGTCCATCTGGGGCCAACGTCCTGACTTTC. It specifies CASSLARPSGANVLTF.

This chain connects TRBV4-3 to TRBJ1-3, with 9 bases matching TRBD1. This CDR3 is 14 amino acids long. After removal of 0 bases from V and 8 bases from J, the junction contained 2 bases not matched to a gene. CDR1 is LGHNA and CDR2 is YSLEER in the germline V gene. The CDR3 DNA follows: TGCGCCAGCAGCCAAGAGGGACAGGGTGACACCATATATTTT. Protein: CASSQEGQGDTIYF.

The chain has TRBV6-1 and TRBJ1-2; D is uncertain. The V end lost 4 bases, the J end lost 12 bases, and 18 bases lay between the germline ends. The CDR3 extends over 13 amino acids. CDR1 is MNHNS and CDR2 is SASEGT in the germline V gene. CDR3 sequence reads: CASSVREGLENTF. CDR3 bases: TGTGCCAGCAGTGTGAGGGAAGGACTAGAGAACACCTTC.

The chain's CDR3 is CASSSGTVTQPQHF. The CDR3 DNA follows: TGTGCCAGCAGTTCCGGGACAGTAACTCAGCCCCAGCATTTT. V usage is TRBV6-2 or TRBV6-3 and J usage is TRBJ1-5; 7 bases fit TRBD1. Germline CDR1 reads MNHEY; CDR2 reads SVGEGT. This CDR3 spans 14 amino acids. V lost 4 bases and J lost 6; bases outside the gene matches: 6.

The V and J genes are TRBV27 and TRBJ2-1; possible D gene TRBD2, 6 bases. The CDR3 extends over 15 amino acids. The germline V and J ends were trimmed by 2 bases and 4 bases, with 12 bases remaining between them. Germline CDR1 MNHEY, CDR2 SMNVEV (reference sequence). The CDR3 loop is CASSLPGVRYNEQFF. Here the CDR3 DNA reads TGTGCCAGCAGTTTACCGGGGGTCAGGTACAATGAGCAGTTCTTC.

The chain uses TRBV7-3 and TRBJ2-4; 9 nucleotides align to TRBD1. The CDR3 sequence is 16 residues long. Germline loops: CDR1 SGHTA, CDR2 FQGTGA. V shed 1 base and J 4 bases; nucleotides not matched to a gene: 5. CDR3 in amino acids: CASSLNPDRGKNIQYF. DNA of the CDR3: TGTGCCAGCAGCTTAAACCCCGACAGGGGGAAAAACATTCAGTACTTC.